Shown below are 23 T cell receptor beta chains from a single sample sequenced in a study of blood T cell repertoires in COVID-19. Assay: immunoSEQ multiplex PCR; the TCRdb copy retains only in-frame clones and omits some. Of 90,000 to 120,000 clones listed, about nine tenths are singletons. Sequencing input: peripheral blood. Receptors were obtained from a woman younger than 45 with acute or convalescent COVID-19.

This sequence joins TRBV12-3 or TRBV12-4 and TRBJ2-1; the D is unclear. The CDR3 has 13 amino acids. V lost 2 bases and J lost 0, with 2 bases in between. The CDR3 nucleotides are TGTGCCAGCAGTTTACGCTCCTACAATGAGCAGTTCTTC. This sequence encodes CASSLRSYNEQFF.

The rearrangement uses TRBV18 and TRBJ2-7, with 10 bases that match TRBD1. CDR3 length: 14 amino acids. The ends lost 6 bases at V and 3 bases at J; junction bases unmatched: 5. Germline V gives CDR1 KGHSH, CDR2 LQKENI. CDR3 nucleotides: TGTGCCAGCTCTAAGGGACAGGGGAACTACGAGCAGTACTTC. Translated, it gives CASSKGQGNYEQYF.

The chain joins TRBV27 to TRBJ2-7; 7 bases agree with TRBD1. CDR1 is MNHEY, CDR2 SMNVEV, per germline (reference sequence). The CDR3 contains 15 residues. V was pared by 8 bases and J by 5 bases, with 15 bases of the junction left unmatched. The CDR3 DNA sequence: TGTGCCAGCGGACCCTCCGGGACAGAGTTCAACGAGCAGTACTTC. It encodes CASGPSGTEFNEQYF.

This sequence joins TRBV19 and TRBJ1-2; perhaps TRBD1 as D (5 bases). The germline V gene encodes CDR1 LNHDA and CDR2 SQIVND (reference sequence). CDR3 length: 14 amino acids. Trimming took off 3 bases at V and 3 bases at J, with 11 bases between the two ends. The CDR3 region has the DNA TGTGCCAGTAGTATTTCGACAGCTCACTATGGCTACACCTTC. Protein sequence: CASSISTAHYGYTF.

The chain combines TRBV4-1 with TRBJ1-4; the D gene is possibly TRBD1 (5 bases). V was shortened by 0 bases and J by 7 bases, with 15 bases between the two germline ends. CDR3 length: 16 residues. CDR1 and CDR2 from the germline V gene are MGHRA and YSYEKL. The CDR3 nucleotides read TGCGCCAGCAGCCAAGAGGGGGGGTTCACCGGTGAAAAACTGTTTTTT. This translates into CASSQEGGFTGEKLFF.

In its sample, this clone was seen a few times. The genes are TRBV6-5 and TRBJ1-2; 8 positions agree with TRBD1. Germline V gene data show CDR1 as MNHEY and CDR2 as SVGAGI. With V trimmed by 2 bases and J by 5 bases, 1 base remained unmatched. CDR3 length: 13 amino acids. CDR3 amino acids: CASSYDRGYGYTF. The CDR3 bases are TGTGCCAGCAGTTACGACAGGGGTTATGGCTACACCTTC.

The chain employs TRBV28 and TRBJ2-7; perhaps TRBD1 as D (5 bases). The CDR3 is 12 amino acids. Germline V gene data show CDR1 as MDHEN and CDR2 as SYDVKM. V lost 6 bases to trimming and J lost 12 bases, with 18 bases between them. The CDR3 coding sequence is TGTGCCAGCAGCCCTACTCTTAGGGGCTGGTACTTC. Protein: CASSPTLRGWYF.

The J gene is TRBJ2-7, the V gene TRBV13, with 12 nucleotides matching TRBD2. CDR1 and CDR2 (germline): PRHDT, FYEKMQ (reference sequence). The CDR3 covers 16 residues. V shed 6 bases and J 1 base; nucleotides not matched to a gene: 7. The chain's CDR3 is CASSSWTSGKSYEQYF. CDR3 sequence (DNA): TGTGCCAGCAGTTCCTGGACTAGCGGGAAATCCTACGAGCAGTACTTC.

V usage is TRBV5-1 and J usage is TRBJ2-5, with no clear D. Germline CDR1 SGHRS, CDR2 YFSETQ. V was shortened by 4 bases and J by 4 bases, with 11 bases between the two germline ends. CDR3 length equals 13 residues. As DNA, the CDR3 is TGCGCCAGCAGCGAGGTACGGTCAGAGACCCAGTACTTC. As protein: CASSEVRSETQYF.

V and J are TRBV9 and TRBJ2-3; the match to TRBD2 covers 8 bases. CDR1 is SGDLS and CDR2 is YYNGEE in the germline V gene. Trimming took 3 bases from V and 11 from J; bases not matched to a gene: 20. CDR3 length equals 17 residues. The CDR3 nucleotides read TGTGCCAGCAGCGCTAATCCACTAGCGGCCGTACGGATCGGGCAGTATTTT. Its translation: CASSANPLAAVRIGQYF.

The chain couples TRBV7-9 to TRBJ2-1, with 8 positions matching TRBD2. CDR1 SEHNR and CDR2 FQNEAQ come from the germline V gene (reference sequence). The V segment lost 1 base and the J segment 0 bases; nucleotides outside the gene matches: 2. The CDR3 has 16 residues. CDR3 nucleotides: TGTGCCAGCAGCTTAGGCAGCGGGGGCTCCTACAATGAGCAGTTCTTC. It is translated as CASSLGSGGSYNEQFF.

The chain couples TRBV28 to TRBJ1-5; D is unclear. The CDR3 spans 15 residues. The V and J ends lost 6 bases and 5 bases respectively, with 17 bases between them. CDR1 MDHEN and CDR2 SYDVKM come from the germline V gene. As DNA, the CDR3 is TGTGCCAGCAGCTCGACGACGGGGAGGGATCAGCCCCAGCATTTT. Its translation is CASSSTTGRDQPQHF.

This chain uses TRBV28 with TRBJ1-5; 8 bases match TRBD1. After removal of 6 bases from V and 6 bases from J, the junction contained 4 bases not matched to a gene. The length of the CDR3 is 13 residues. The germline gives CDR1 MDHEN, CDR2 SYDVKM. The CDR3 region is CASRSGGGQPQHF. CDR3 sequence (DNA): TGTGCCAGCAGGTCAGGGGGCGGTCAGCCCCAGCATTTT.

The genes are TRBV27 and TRBJ1-1; possible D gene TRBD1, 6 bases. The CDR3 has 10 amino acids. Trimming took off 10 bases at V and 8 bases at J, with 11 bases between the two ends. From germline, CDR1 is MNHEY and CDR2 SMNVEV (reference sequence). CDR3 in amino acids: CATVGAEAFF. The DNA of the CDR3 is TGTGCCACCGTGGGGGCGGAAGCTTTCTTT.

V is TRBV6-2 or TRBV6-3 and J is TRBJ1-5; D perhaps matches TRBD1 (5 bases). Trimming took off 6 bases at V and 4 bases at J, with 13 bases between the two ends. This CDR3 has 14 residues. Germline V lookup: CDR1 MNHEY, CDR2 SVGEGT. The CDR3 is CASSHATGNQPQHF. CDR3 coding DNA: TGTGCCAGCAGCCACGCCACAGGTAATCAGCCCCAGCATTTT.

The chain employs TRBV6-2 or TRBV6-3 and TRBJ1-1; weak D call: TRBD1 (5 bases). V was cut by 1 base and J by 0 bases, with 15 bases left in between. There are 17 residues in the CDR3. CDR1 MNHEY and CDR2 SVGEGT come from the germline V gene. The CDR3 DNA is TGTGCCAGCAGTTACTACGCAGGGCAAGTCATGAACACTGAAGCTTTCTTT. Translated: CASSYYAGQVMNTEAFF.

V gene TRBV5-4 combines with J gene TRBJ1-1; no firm D call. Germline V lookup: CDR1 SGHNT, CDR2 YYREEE (reference sequence). The CDR3 runs 15 residues. V was shortened by 0 bases and J by 6 bases, with 15 bases between the two germline ends. The CDR3 DNA follows: TGTGCCAGCAGCTTGGGATCCGGGATGAGCGCTGAAGCTTTCTTT. Translation gives CASSLGSGMSAEAFF.

V and J are TRBV24-1 and TRBJ2-1; D might be TRBD1 (5 bases). Germline assignment: CDR1 KGHDR and CDR2 SFDVKD. The CDR3 runs to 15 residues. Trimming left V 3 bases short and J 6 bases short, with 14 bases between. This CDR3 reads CATSDVLDNANEQFF. CDR3 sequence (DNA): TGTGCCACCAGTGATGTCCTGGACAACGCCAATGAGCAGTTCTTC.

The count of this clone is one. The chain joins TRBV5-4 to TRBJ2-5, with TRBD2 matching over 7 bases. Germline trimming cut 0 bases from V and 2 bases from J; bases unmatched to any gene: 1. The germline V gene encodes CDR1 SGHNT and CDR2 YYREEE (reference sequence). The CDR3 sequence is 14 residues long. The CDR3 here is CASSLAGGQETQYF. The DNA of the CDR3 is TGTGCCAGCAGCTTGGCGGGGGGTCAAGAGACCCAGTACTTC.

The chain has TRBV28 and TRBJ2-3; D might be TRBD2 (6 bases). This CDR3 region has 13 residues. V gave up 6 bases and J gave up 4 bases, with 11 bases separating them. Germline assignment: CDR1 MDHEN and CDR2 SYDVKM. CDR3 DNA: TGTGCCAGCAGAGGCGGGGCCCCAGATACGCAGTATTTT. Amino acids: CASRGGAPDTQYF.

V gene TRBV4-2 combines with J gene TRBJ2-1; the D gene is possibly TRBD1 (6 bases). The length of the CDR3 is 16 residues. Looked up from germline, CDR1 is LGHNA and CDR2 is YNFKEQ. The V gene lost 3 bases and the J gene lost 3 bases, with 15 bases spanning the gap. The CDR3 DNA reads TGTGCCAGCAGCCACCCGTTGGGGGCGGTCTACAATGAGCAGTTCTTC. Its translation: CASSHPLGAVYNEQFF.

The CDR3 is CASSLEAGHNYGYTF. Here the CDR3 DNA reads TGTGCCAGCAGCTTAGAAGCGGGACACAACTATGGCTACACCTTC. This rearrangement joins TRBV7-2 to TRBJ1-2; possible D gene TRBD1, 6 bases. Germline CDR1 and CDR2: SGHTA and FQGNSA. Trimming removed 1 base from V and 2 bases from J, with 11 bases in between. The CDR3 is 15 residues long.

The chain combines TRBV19 with TRBJ2-5; 10 bases are shared with TRBD2. Germline V gives CDR1 LNHDA, CDR2 SQIVND (reference sequence). The V segment lost 3 bases and the J segment 1 base; nucleotides outside the gene matches: 8. This CDR3 is 17 amino acids long. The CDR3 protein is CASSMGGAGGIQETQYF. The CDR3 DNA follows: TGTGCCAGTAGTATGGGGGGAGCGGGAGGGATCCAAGAGACCCAGTACTTC. Combining the CDR3 with reference TRBV19 and TRBJ2-5 gives the whole variable domain DGGITQSPKYLFRKEGQNVTLSCEQNLNHDAMYWYRQDPGQGLRLIYYSQIVNDFQKGDIAEGYSVSREKKESFPLTVTSAQKNPTAFYLCASSMGGAGGIQETQYFGPGTRLLVL.